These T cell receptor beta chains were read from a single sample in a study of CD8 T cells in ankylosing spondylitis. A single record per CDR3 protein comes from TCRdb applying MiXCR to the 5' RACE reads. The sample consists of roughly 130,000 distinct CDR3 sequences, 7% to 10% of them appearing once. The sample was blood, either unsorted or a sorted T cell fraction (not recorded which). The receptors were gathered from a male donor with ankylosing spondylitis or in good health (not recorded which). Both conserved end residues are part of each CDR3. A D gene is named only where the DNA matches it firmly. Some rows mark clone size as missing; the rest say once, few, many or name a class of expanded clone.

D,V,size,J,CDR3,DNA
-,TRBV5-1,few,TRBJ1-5,CASSPGRNQPQHF,TGCGCCAGCAGCCCCGGGAGGAATCAGCCCCAGCATTTT
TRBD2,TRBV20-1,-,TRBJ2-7,CSTSSYSGGRGGEQYF,TGCAGTACCTCTAGCTACAGCGGGGGCAGAGGTGGGGAGCAGTACTTC
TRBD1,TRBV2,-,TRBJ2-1,CARTPQGRKYNEQFF,TGTGCCAGGACCCCACAGGGGCGAAAATACAATGAGCAGTTCTTC
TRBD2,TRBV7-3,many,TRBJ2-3,CASSLTASGDTQYF,TGTGCCAGCAGCTTAACGGCTAGCGGAGATACGCAGTATTTT
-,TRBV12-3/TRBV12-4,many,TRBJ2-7,CASSLFEGVSDGEQYF,TGTGCCAGCAGTCTCTTTGAGGGCGTATCCGATGGCGAGCAGTACTTC
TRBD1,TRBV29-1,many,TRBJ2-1,CSVDRTGGNEQFF,TGCAGCGTTGATAGGACAGGCGGAAATGAGCAGTTCTTC
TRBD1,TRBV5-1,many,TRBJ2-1,CASSRGTGHGGNEQFF,TGCGCCAGCAGCCGTGGGACAGGCCATGGGGGCAATGAGCAGTTCTTC
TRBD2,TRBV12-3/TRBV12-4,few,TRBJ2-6,CASSSGGRGANVLTF,TGTGCCAGCAGTTCGGGCGGGAGGGGGGCCAACGTCCTGACTTTC
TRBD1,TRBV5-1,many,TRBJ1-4,CASSLNPGQGVEKLFF,TGCGCCAGCAGCTTGAATCCGGGACAGGGAGTGGAAAAACTGTTTTTT
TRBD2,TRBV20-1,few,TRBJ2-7,CSASSLAGGYEQYF,TGCAGTGCTAGTTCCCTAGCGGGAGGATACGAGCAGTACTTC
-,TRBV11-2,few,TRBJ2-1,CASSLDRGASGFSANEQFF,TGTGCCAGCAGCTTAGACAGGGGGGCTAGCGGGTTTTCGGCCAATGAGCAGTTCTTC
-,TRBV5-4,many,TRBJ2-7,CASSLGGSIGEQYF,TGTGCCAGCAGCTTGGGGGGGAGCATCGGCGAGCAGTACTTC
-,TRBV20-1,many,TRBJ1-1,CSADRNTEAFF,TGCAGTGCAGATCGGAACACTGAAGCTTTCTTT
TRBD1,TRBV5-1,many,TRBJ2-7,CASKKTGTGIYEQYF,TGCGCCAGCAAAAAAACCGGGACAGGGATCTACGAGCAGTACTTC
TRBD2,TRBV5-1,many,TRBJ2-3,CASSYTSGDTDTQYF,TGCGCCAGCAGCTATACTAGCGGGGATACAGATACGCAGTATTTT
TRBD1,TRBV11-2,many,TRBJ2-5,CASSFQSVRQGPQETQYF,TGTGCCAGCAGCTTCCAGAGTGTCCGACAGGGCCCTCAAGAGACCCAGTACTTC